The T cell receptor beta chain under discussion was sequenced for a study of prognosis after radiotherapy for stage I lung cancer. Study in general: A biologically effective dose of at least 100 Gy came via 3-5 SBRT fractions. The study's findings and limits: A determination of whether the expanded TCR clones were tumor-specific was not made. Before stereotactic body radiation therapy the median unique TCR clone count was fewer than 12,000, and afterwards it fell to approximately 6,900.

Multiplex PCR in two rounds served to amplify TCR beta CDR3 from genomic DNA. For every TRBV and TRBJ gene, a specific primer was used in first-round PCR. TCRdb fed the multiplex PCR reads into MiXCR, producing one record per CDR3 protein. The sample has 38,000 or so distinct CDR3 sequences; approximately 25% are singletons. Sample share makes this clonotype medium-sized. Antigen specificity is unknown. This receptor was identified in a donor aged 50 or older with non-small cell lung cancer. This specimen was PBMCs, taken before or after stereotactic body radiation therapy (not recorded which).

CDR3 in amino acids: CASSDIKEGEKLFF. The DNA for the CDR3 is TGTGCCAGCTCAGATATTAAAGAAGGTGAAAAACTGTTTTTT. The rearrangement joins TRBV5-4 to TRBJ1-4; D unresolved. Germline loops: CDR1 SGHNT, CDR2 YYREEE (reference sequence). Trimming pared 7 bases from V and 7 bases from J, leaving 17 bases between. This CDR3 comprises 14 residues.